These T cell receptor beta chains were read from a single sample in a study of OX40 agonist ivuxolimab in advanced cancers. Here immunoSEQ multiplex PCR was the method, and the copy in TCRdb shows in-frame clones only, minus some. The top ten clones hold 11% of a sample with about 53,000 clones, approximately 90% of them seen once. The specimen comprised CD4+ or CD8+ T cells sorted from blood, sampled in a trial of the OX40 agonist ivuxolimab. The receptors derive from an adult with an advanced solid tumor such as melanoma, head and neck, liver or kidney cancer. Both conserved end residues are part of each CDR3. D genes are given only for firm matches. Expanded clones are given a class, and other clones once, few, many or no size at all.

clone_size d_call j_call v_call cdr3_aa cdr3_nt
. . TRBJ1-1 TRBV19 CASRPYRNHENTEAFF TGTGCCAGTAGGCCTTACCGGAATCACGAGAACACTGAAGCTTTCTTT
. . TRBJ2-1 TRBV7-2 CASSQRDSESGQFF TGTGCCAGCAGCCAACGGGACTCTGAGAGTGGGCAGTTCTTC
. . TRBJ2-7 TRBV6-1 CASSWAWGHEQYF TGTGCCAGCAGTTGGGCTTGGGGCCACGAGCAGTACTTC
. . TRBJ1-5 TRBV2 CASNRQENQPQHF TGTGCCAGCAATCGACAGGAGAATCAGCCCCAGCATTTT
few TRBD2 TRBJ2-3 TRBV2 CASSRGTSGTDTQYF TGTGCCAGCAGCCGAGGGACTAGCGGGACAGATACGCAGTATTTT
. TRBD1 TRBJ2-1 TRBV28 CASETGFNEQFF TGTGCCAGCGAGACAGGGTTCAATGAGCAGTTCTTC
few TRBD1 TRBJ2-2 TRBV4-2 CASSQDYFGTGFTGELFF TGTGCCAGCAGCCAAGATTATTTTGGGACAGGGTTCACCGGGGAGCTGTTTTTT
once . TRBJ1-1 TRBV6-1 CASRGGYFSEAFF TGTGCCAGCAGGGGTGGCTACTTTTCTGAAGCTTTCTTT
. TRBD1 TRBJ2-2 TRBV19 CASSSRQGLNTGELFF TGTGCCAGTAGTTCACGACAGGGCCTTAACACCGGGGAGCTGTTTTTT
. . TRBJ2-1 TRBV15 CATSRARSGTNEQFF TGTGCCACCAGCAGAGCCCGGTCGGGCACAAATGAGCAGTTCTTC
. . TRBJ1-2 TRBV9 CASSVEDISYGYTF TGTGCCAGCAGCGTAGAGGACATCAGTTATGGCTACACCTTC
. TRBD2 TRBJ2-2 TRBV5-4 CASSLDVAGRTGELFF TGTGCCAGCAGCTTGGACGTAGCGGGGAGAACCGGGGAGCTGTTTTTT
. . TRBJ1-2 TRBV6-6 CASTPGTLNYGYTF TGTGCCAGCACTCCCGGGACGCTTAACTATGGCTACACCTTC
. . TRBJ1-6 TRBV7-9 CASSLDGDESSPLHF TGTGCCAGCAGCTTAGATGGGGATGAGAGTTCACCCCTCCACTTT
. . TRBJ1-2 TRBV10-3 CAISESDVRSYGYTF TGTGCCATCAGTGAGTCGGACGTACGCTCTTATGGCTACACCTTC
. TRBD1 TRBJ1-6 TRBV30 CAWSLGQPNSPLHF TGTGCCTGGAGCTTGGGACAGCCGAATTCACCCCTCCACTTT
. TRBD1 TRBJ2-7 TRBV2 CASKLTPSGQGSEQYF TGTGCCAGCAAACTTACCCCCTCCGGACAGGGGAGCGAGCAGTACTTC
few TRBD1 TRBJ1-2 TRBV14 CASSQGTGRGYTF TGTGCCAGCAGCCAAGGGACAGGGCGCGGCTACACCTTC
. . TRBJ2-1 TRBV7-2 CASSLASANEQFF TGTGCCAGCAGCTTAGCGTCAGCAAATGAGCAGTTCTTC
. . TRBJ2-1 TRBV28 CASYSRYNEQFF TGTGCCAGTTACTCCAGGTACAATGAGCAGTTCTTC
once TRBD1 TRBJ2-7 TRBV7-2 CASSPGQVLEQYF TGTGCCAGCAGCCCCGGACAGGTACTCGAGCAGTACTTC
. TRBD1 TRBJ2-5 TRBV7-7 CASSLGGQGEETQYF TGTGCTAGCAGCTTAGGTGGACAGGGTGAGGAGACCCAGTACTTC
. . TRBJ1-4 TRBV2 CASSHSDGGEKLFF TGTGCCAGCTCTCACTCGGACGGAGGTGAAAAACTGTTTTTT
. . TRBJ1-2 TRBV5-8 CASSLGYTF TGTGCCAGCAGCTTAGGCTACACCTTC
. . TRBJ2-3 TRBV6-1 CASSEQGRTDTQYF TGTGCCAGCAGTGAGCAGGGACGCACAGATACGCAGTATTTT
. . TRBJ1-1 TRBV9 CASSREGQNTEAFF TGTGCCAGCAGCAGGGAAGGGCAGAACACTGAAGCTTTCTTT
. TRBD1 TRBJ1-2 TRBV7-2 CASSLEGARYTF TGTGCCAGCAGCTTAGAGGGGGCGCGATACACCTTC
. . TRBJ1-2 TRBV30 CAWSGAGGPIGYTF TGTGCCTGGAGTGGGGCAGGTGGTCCTATAGGCTACACCTTC
once TRBD1 TRBJ2-5 TRBV7-9 CASSLGGTVQETQYF TGTGCCAGCAGCTTAGGGGGGACAGTTCAAGAGACCCAGTACTTC
few TRBD2 TRBJ2-1 TRBV30 CAWAPGLATNEQFF TGTGCCTGGGCACCGGGACTAGCGACCAATGAGCAGTTCTTC
. . TRBJ1-1 TRBV7-2 CASSLGGRDTEAFF TGTGCCAGCAGCTTAGGGGGGAGAGACACTGAAGCTTTCTTT
. . TRBJ2-1 TRBV7-9 CASSLAGGPFYEQFF TGTGCCAGCAGCTTAGCGGGGGGGCCGTTTTATGAGCAGTTCTTC
. . TRBJ1-4 TRBV6-6 CASSYGATNEKLFF TGTGCCAGCAGTTACGGGGCAACTAATGAAAAACTGTTTTTT
. . TRBJ2-7 TRBV29-1 CSVVGVSYEQYF TGCAGCGTTGTCGGAGTATCCTACGAGCAGTACTTC
few TRBD2 TRBJ2-5 TRBV9 CASSVGLAGGETQYF TGTGCCAGCAGCGTCGGACTAGCGGGAGGGGAGACCCAGTACTTC
. . TRBJ2-5 TRBV29-1 CSVGGIQETQYF TGCAGCGTAGGGGGTATACAAGAGACCCAGTACTTC
few . TRBJ1-6 TRBV5-6 CASSLFGGIIYNSPLHF TGTGCCAGCAGCTTGTTTGGGGGCATCATTTATAATTCACCCCTCCACTTT
. TRBD1 TRBJ2-1 TRBV7-2 CASSLARDSLSSYNEQFF TGTGCCAGCAGCTTGGCACGGGACAGCCTGAGCTCCTACAATGAGCAGTTCTTC
. TRBD1 TRBJ1-4 TRBV28 CASSRDRGRGTNEKLFF TGTGCCAGCAGTAGGGACAGGGGGCGCGGGACTAATGAAAAACTGTTTTTT
. . TRBJ2-7 TRBV11-2 CASSSTPSYEQYF TGTGCCAGCAGCTCTACACCTTCCTACGAGCAGTACTTC
. TRBD2 TRBJ2-1 TRBV19 CASSIALAGIYNEQFF TGTGCCAGTAGTATAGCTCTAGCGGGAATCTACAATGAGCAGTTCTTC
. TRBD1 TRBJ2-5 TRBV6-1 CASSTYRGETQYF TGTGCCAGCAGTACATACAGGGGAGAGACCCAGTACTTC
. TRBD1 TRBJ2-7 TRBV30 CAWTPGTGGSYEQYF TGTGCCTGGACCCCTGGGACAGGGGGCTCCTACGAGCAGTACTTC
. TRBD2 TRBJ2-1 TRBV30 CAWSAPQGLAGQQFF TGTGCCTGGAGTGCCCCCCAGGGACTAGCTGGGCAGCAGTTCTTC
. . TRBJ1-2 TRBV11-2 CASSLAGGGYTF TGTGCCAGCAGCTTAGCCGGGGGAGGCTACACCTTC
. . TRBJ1-2 TRBV6-5 CASSYGGADNYGYTF TGTGCCAGCAGTTACGGGGGGGCGGATAACTATGGCTACACCTTC
once . TRBJ2-6 TRBV5-1 CASSLGESNGANVLTF TGCGCCAGCAGCTTGGGCGAGTCTAATGGGGCCAACGTCCTGACTTTC
. TRBD2 TRBJ2-2 TRBV19 CASSPRGGAGELFF TGTGCCAGTAGTCCCCGCGGGGGGGCGGGGGAGCTGTTTTTT
. TRBD2 TRBJ2-7 TRBV5-1 CASSLLSSGSSYEQYF TGCGCCAGCAGCTTGCTGTCTAGCGGTAGCTCCTACGAGCAGTACTTC
once TRBD1 TRBJ1-6 TRBV7-2 CASNPDRGYNSPLHF TGTGCCAGCAACCCGGACAGGGGCTATAATTCACCCCTCCACTTT